The 27 T cell receptor beta chains reported below all come from one sample, sequenced in a study of cytomegalovirus exposure and HLA in healthy donors. PCR used 60 Vbeta primers and 13 Jbeta primers. Produced via immunoSEQ multiplex PCR; TCRdb's table is partial and in-frame only. This repertoire shows about 130,000 clones, 80% found once; its top ten account for 1.2%. What was sequenced was PBMCs. The receptors were sampled from a female donor in good health and CMV-seronegative.

The CDR3 nucleotides are TGTGCCAGCAGCAAAGAGGAGTCGGGTGTCGACGGGGAGCTGTTTTTT. This codes for CASSKEESGVDGELFF. The chain is built from TRBV21-1 and TRBJ2-2; TRBD2 is the table's D call and was not checked against the DNA. TRBV21-1 is tagged as a pseudogene. This CDR3 contains 16 residues.

This rearrangement joins TRBV5-1 to TRBJ2-1; TRBD2 might be the D (7 bases). Germline V gene lookup returns CDR1 SGHRS and CDR2 YFSETQ. Deletions cut 3 bases from V and 4 bases from J, with 17 bases between. This CDR3 is built from 16 residues. In DNA form, the CDR3 reads TGCGCCAGCAGCTGGGGAGGCGGGGGCGATTACAATGAGCAGTTCTTC. It encodes CASSWGGGGDYNEQFF.

The gene calls are TRBV6-4 and TRBJ2-1; weak D call: TRBD2 (7 bases). Germline V gives CDR1 MRHNA, CDR2 SNTAGT. The CDR3 loop spans 15 amino acids. Trimming took off 3 bases at V and 9 bases at J, with 18 bases between the two ends. CDR3 sequence: CASSEGGGAGAEQFF. In nucleotides, the CDR3 is TGTGCCAGCAGTGAAGGGGGTGGGGCGGGGGCTGAGCAGTTCTTC.

The chain has TRBV6-5 and TRBJ1-3; 8 bases align to TRBD1. CDR1 and CDR2 from the germline V gene are MNHEY and SVGAGI. V lost 5 bases, J lost 8 bases, and 11 bases stayed unmatched. The CDR3 extends over 15 amino acids. The CDR3 bases are TGTGCCAGCAGTCTTCAGGACAGGGAATCGGACACCATATATTTT. As protein: CASSLQDRESDTIYF.

This clone was observed a handful of times. J is TRBJ1-3 and V is TRBV18; weak D call: TRBD1 (5 bases). Trimming shortened V by 2 bases and J by 0 bases, and 8 bases separated the two germline ends. Germline assignment: CDR1 KGHSH and CDR2 LQKENI. This CDR3 is built from 15 residues. In nucleotides, the CDR3 is TGTGCCAGCTCACCAACAGGTCTCTCTGGAAACACCATATATTTT. It specifies CASSPTGLSGNTIYF.

The V call is TRBV2, the J call TRBJ1-1, with 8 bases matching TRBD1. The V segment lost 2 bases and the J segment 13 bases; nucleotides outside the gene matches: 9. CDR1 is SNHLY and CDR2 is FYNNEI in the germline V gene. The CDR3 sequence is 13 residues long. The CDR3 region has the DNA TGTGCCAGCAGTGAATGGCCAGGGGGCGCGGGTTTCTTT. Residues: CASSEWPGGAGFF.

The chain couples TRBV28 to TRBJ2-2; D is uncertain. The CDR3 is 14 residues long. Germline CDR1 reads MDHEN; CDR2 reads SYDVKM. Trimming pared 7 bases from V and 0 bases from J, leaving 9 bases between. DNA for the CDR3: TGTGCCAGCACGGTCCTAGCGAACACCGGGGAGCTGTTTTTT. It translates to CASTVLANTGELFF.

The genes are TRBV6-1 and TRBJ1-2; TRBD1 matches at 9 bases. Germline V gene sequence: CDR1 MNHNS, CDR2 SASEGT. V shed 4 bases, J shed 7 bases, and the junction held 7 bases outside the gene matches. The CDR3 consists of 14 residues. The chain's CDR3 is CASSAGTGFRGYTF. Written as DNA, the CDR3 is TGTGCCAGCAGTGCGGGGACAGGGTTTCGTGGCTACACCTTC.

The rearrangement links TRBV6-5 to TRBJ2-3; 12 nucleotides agree with TRBD2. V shed 5 bases and J 4 bases; nucleotides not matched to a gene: 4. CDR3 length equals 15 residues. Germline V lookup: CDR1 MNHEY, CDR2 SVGAGI. CDR3 sequence (DNA): TGTGCCAGCAGTCCATCTAGCGGGGGGGCAGATACGCAGTATTTT. The encoded protein is CASSPSSGGADTQYF.

A remark on this clone: The same CDR3 arises from other DNA sequences in this sample as well. V is TRBV15 and J is TRBJ2-3; D may be TRBD2 (6 bases). Per germline, CDR1 LNHNV and CDR2 YYDKDF (reference sequence). The CDR3 spans 14 residues. The germline V and J ends were trimmed by 5 bases and 0 bases, with 9 bases remaining between them. The DNA for the CDR3 is TGTGCCACCAGCCCCGGGACTAGCACAGATACGCAGTATTTT. Its translation is CATSPGTSTDTQYF.

This chain connects TRBV5-1 to TRBJ2-5; 7 bases match TRBD1. The J call may not be correct, given that the DNA end is closer to TRBJ2-7. This CDR3 is 16 amino acids long. Per the germline V gene, CDR1 is SGHRS and CDR2 is YFSETQ. The CDR3 DNA is TGCGCCAGCAGCTTGGCCCCGACAGGGTCAACCTACGAGCAGTACTTC. Its protein is CASSLAPTGSTYEQYF.

This sequence joins TRBV18 and TRBJ1-2, with 7 bases fitting TRBD1. From germline, CDR1 is KGHSH and CDR2 LQKENI. The CDR3 consists of 14 residues. The J segment lost 6 bases and the V segment lost 6 bases, leaving 10 bases of the junction unmatched. The CDR3 spells CASSRQGGENGYTF. CDR3 coding DNA: TGTGCCAGCTCGCGACAGGGCGGAGAGAATGGCTACACCTTC.

The chain couples TRBV28 to TRBJ2-7; 11 bases line up with TRBD1. Trimming at V came to 2 bases and at J to 5 bases, leaving 5 bases not matched to a gene. The length of the CDR3 is 15 residues. Germline CDR1 reads MDHEN; CDR2 reads SYDVKM. The CDR3 DNA is TGTGCCAGCAGTTTACCGGGACAGGGGGACGACGAGCAGTACTTC. This translates into CASSLPGQGDDEQYF.

This clone was found once. The V call is TRBV18, the J call TRBJ2-1; 8 bases match TRBD1. The CDR3 covers 17 residues. Looked up from germline, CDR1 is KGHSH and CDR2 is LQKENI. Trimming at V came to 4 bases and at J to 3 bases, leaving 11 bases not matched to a gene. CDR3 DNA: TGTGCCAGCTCACTCAGACAGGGGCTAGATGTCTACAATGAGCAGTTCTTC. As protein: CASSLRQGLDVYNEQFF.

The chain combines TRBV18 with TRBJ2-2; D remains unclear. The CDR3 runs to 12 residues. Germline values: CDR1 KGHSH, CDR2 LQKENI. Trimming shortened V by 3 bases and J by 6 bases, and 5 bases separated the two germline ends. The CDR3, as DNA: TGTGCCAGCTCACCGCAGTCCGGGGAGCTGTTTTTT. Protein product: CASSPQSGELFF.

The chain is built from TRBV2 and TRBJ2-3; D perhaps matches TRBD2 (6 bases). The germline V gene has CDR1 SNHLY and CDR2 FYNNEI. The CDR3 has 15 amino acids. Trimming removed 5 bases at V and 5 bases at J, with 17 bases between. CDR3: CASSPVSGVGDTQYF. CDR3 DNA: TGTGCCAGCAGTCCGGTTAGCGGTGTGGGAGATACGCAGTATTTT.

V is TRBV5-4 and J is TRBJ2-7; the D is unclear. Deletions cut 4 bases from V and 7 bases from J, with 15 bases between. The CDR3 has 13 amino acids. Germline CDR1 and CDR2: SGHNT and YYREEE (reference sequence). This CDR3 reads CASSQTWRTEQYF. CDR3 in DNA: TGTGCCAGCAGCCAGACCTGGAGAACGGAGCAGTACTTC.

V gene TRBV10-1 combines with J gene TRBJ2-5; 9 bases are a match to TRBD1. V lost 11 bases and J lost 2; bases outside the gene matches: 24. The CDR3 contains 19 residues. Germline V gene sequence: CDR1 WNHNN, CDR2 SYGVQD (reference sequence). Written as DNA, the CDR3 is TGCGCCCCCAACAGGGGGCGGGCTGAGGGAGGACTGGATCAAGAGACCCAGTACTTC. Amino acids: CAPNRGRAEGGLDQETQYF.

V usage is TRBV28 and J usage is TRBJ1-1; 7 positions match TRBD1. Trimming took 7 bases from V and 4 from J; bases not matched to a gene: 9. The CDR3 totals 14 residues. The germline CDR1 and CDR2 sequences are MDHEN and SYDVKM. The CDR3 sequence is CASNRDSWGTEAFF. The CDR3 bases are TGTGCCAGCAATCGGGACAGTTGGGGCACTGAAGCTTTCTTT.

This clone appeared a single time. The chain recombines TRBV21-1 with TRBJ2-5; the D call TRBD1 from the table was never checked on the DNA. TRBV21-1 is given as a pseudogene. The CDR3 covers 14 residues. The CDR3 DNA follows: TGTGCCAGCAGCAAACTGGGGCCCCAAGAGACCCAGTACTTC. Translating it yields CASSKLGPQETQYF.

This clone was observed a handful of times. J is TRBJ2-5 and V is TRBV19; D is unclear. With 1 base removed from V and 3 bases from J, the gap between germline ends came to 9 bases. Germline V CDR1 and CDR2: LNHDA, SQIVND (reference sequence). CDR3 length: 14 amino acids. CDR3 sequence (DNA): TGTGCCAGTAGTATAGGTCGGGTGGAAGAGACCCAGTACTTC. This sequence encodes CASSIGRVEETQYF. The full variable domain, in which reference TRBV19 and TRBJ2-5 provide the parts outside the CDR3, is DGGITQSPKYLFRKEGQNVTLSCEQNLNHDAMYWYRQDPGQGLRLIYYSQIVNDFQKGDIAEGYSVSREKKESFPLTVTSAQKNPTAFYLCASSIGRVEETQYFGPGTRLLVL.

The chain joins TRBV6-1 to TRBJ1-1, with a tentative D call TRBD1 (5 bases). The CDR3 runs 15 residues. CDR1 is MNHNS and CDR2 is SASEGT in the germline V gene. The ends were cut back, 1 base at V and 0 bases at J, with 9 bases in the middle. CDR3 loop: CASSEGSRVNTEAFF. The CDR3 bases are TGTGCCAGCAGTGAAGGAAGCAGGGTGAACACTGAAGCTTTCTTT.

This chain joins TRBV30 and TRBJ2-7; weak D call: TRBD1 (6 bases). The V gene's germline CDR1 is GTSNPN and CDR2 SVGIG (reference sequence). V lost 5 bases and J lost 4, with 15 bases in between. The length of the CDR3 is 13 residues. DNA of the CDR3: TGTGCCTGGGCTACAGGGATATTATACGAGCAGTACTTC. Translated: CAWATGILYEQYF.

The chain couples TRBV21-1 to TRBJ2-2; TRBD2, the table's D call, lacks a check against the DNA. TRBV21-1 is tagged as a pseudogene. The CDR3 runs 17 residues. CDR3 residues: CASSIALEDNETGELFF. CDR3 nucleotide sequence: TGTGCCAGCAGCATTGCCCTGGAGGATAATGAAACCGGGGAGCTGTTTTTT.

This clone occurred once. V gene TRBV27 combines with J gene TRBJ2-3, with 7 bases aligning to TRBD1. CDR3 length: 14 amino acids. CDR1 is MNHEY and CDR2 is SMNVEV in the germline V gene (reference sequence). Germline trimming cut 5 bases from V and 2 bases from J; bases unmatched to any gene: 4. The CDR3 protein is CASSDGTVTDTQYF. The DNA of the CDR3 is TGTGCCAGCAGTGACGGGACAGTCACAGATACGCAGTATTTT.

A word on this clone: The same CDR3 is also encoded by other DNA sequences in this sample. The rearrangement joins TRBV18 to TRBJ2-1, with TRBD2 identical over 11 bases. The CDR3 is 16 residues long. Germline V CDR1 and CDR2: KGHSH, LQKENI. V lost 3 bases and J lost 7; bases outside the gene matches: 8. CDR3 residues: CASSPSSGGARNEQFF. Here the CDR3 DNA reads TGTGCCAGCTCACCTAGTAGCGGGGGGGCCCGGAATGAGCAGTTCTTC.

The chain recombines TRBV5-6 with TRBJ2-5; 10 bases match TRBD1. Germline CDR1 is SGHDT and CDR2 is YYEEEE. This CDR3 region has 15 residues. J was trimmed by 2 bases and V by 5 bases; bases with no gene match: 6. The CDR3 sequence is CASSRTGGNQETQYF. The CDR3 coding sequence is TGTGCCAGCAGTAGGACAGGGGGAAATCAAGAGACCCAGTACTTC.